A few counts support the clone carrying this T cell receptor (beta chain). All patients were treatment-naive before thyroid surgery. This specimen comes from a study of metastatic and nonmetastatic thyroid tumors. The wider study: Across peripheral blood and tumor or nodule tissue samples taken from malignant and benign thyroid patients, the repertoires were compared with one another.

MiXCR reprocessed the PCR reads for TCRdb. The table shows about 20,000 clones, with 30% to 35% occurring only once. The clonotype originates from a male donor with papillary thyroid cancer or a benign thyroid nodule (not recorded which). Some clones in this sample may be carry-over from other donors' samples. The sequenced sample consisted of tumor tissue.

The chain's CDR3 is CASSIPLLLAGAYSADTQYF. CDR3 bases: TGTGCCAGCAGCATCCCCCTTCTCCTAGCGGGAGCATATAGCGCAGATACGCAGTATTTT. The chain uses TRBV7-4 and TRBJ2-3; 10 nucleotides align to TRBD2. Unmatched junction bases numbered 21, after V lost 5 bases and J lost 4 bases. CDR3 length equals 20 residues. The germline V gene has CDR1 SGHVT and CDR2 SQSDAQ.